The entry below gives a single T cell receptor (beta chain) sequence along with its context. Its antigen is currently unknown. This entry comes from a study of cytomegalovirus exposure and HLA in healthy donors. Overall study results and limits: The only immune exposure information that was available was CMV serostatus. The dataset shows that most TCR sequences were rare, while some public TCRs occurred in many donors.

Germline-derived CDR1 and CDR2 are MNHEY and SMNVEV (reference sequence). CDR3 length equals 15 residues. Trimming cost V 0 bases and J 1 base, with 9 bases left between them. It was with 60 Vbeta and 13 Jbeta primers that the PCR ran. Some clones are missing from TCRdb's copy, which holds only in-frame ones; the method was immunoSEQ multiplex PCR. The repertoire holds approximately 160,000 clones, roughly 75% seen once, with 1.2% to 1.5% in the top ten. The material sequenced was PBMCs. The V call is TRBV27, the J call TRBJ2-5; D gene ambiguous. This TCR was sampled from a man aged 18 to 29 in good health and CMV-seronegative. DNA for the CDR3: TGTGCCAGCAGTTTATCCCCAGGATTCCAAGAGACCCAGTACTTC. Translating gives CASSLSPGFQETQYF.